The next 29 T cell receptor beta chains were all read from a single sample in a study of blood T cell repertoires in COVID-19. Method: immunoSEQ multiplex PCR; TCRdb's copy keeps in-frame clones and lacks some. This table holds 300,000 to 350,000 clones, about nine tenths found once. The specimen sequenced was peripheral blood. The source is a man aged 18 to 30 with active or convalescent COVID-19.

This rearrangement joins TRBV19 to TRBJ1-5; a possible D gene is TRBD1 (6 bases). The CDR3 length is 13 residues. Trimming left V 5 bases short and J 7 bases short, with 12 bases between. Germline V lookup: CDR1 LNHDA, CDR2 SQIVND (reference sequence). Written as DNA, the CDR3 is TGTGCCAGTAGTCCAACAGGGATACAGCCCCAGCATTTT. It encodes CASSPTGIQPQHF.

V and J are TRBV6-5 and TRBJ2-1; the D gene is possibly TRBD2 (7 bases). The CDR3 loop spans 14 amino acids. V lost 7 bases and J lost 10, with 20 bases in between. The V gene's germline CDR1 is MNHEY and CDR2 SVGAGI. CDR3 nucleotides: TGTGCCAGCACTTTGTTCCGGGGGGCAACGGAGCAGTTCTTC. It yields the protein CASTLFRGATEQFF.

The J gene is TRBJ2-3, the V gene TRBV5-1; possibly TRBD1 for D (6 bases). Germline-derived CDR1 and CDR2 are SGHRS and YFSETQ. V lost 3 bases and J lost 10, with 9 bases in between. The CDR3 has 11 amino acids. CDR3 nucleotide sequence: TGCGCCAGCAGCTCGGCAGGGGCGCAGTATTTT. It codes for CASSSAGAQYF.

The chain carries TRBV7-2 and TRBJ2-1; 13 positions match TRBD2. The V gene end was trimmed by 5 bases and the J gene end by 7 bases; junction bases not matched to a gene: 5. The CDR3 extends over 15 amino acids. Germline V gene sequence: CDR1 SGHTA, CDR2 FQGNSA. The CDR3 bases are TGTGCCAGCAGCGGAATGGGACTAGCGGGGAATGAGCAGTTCTTC. It translates to CASSGMGLAGNEQFF.

This chain connects TRBV19 to TRBJ2-7, with TRBD2 matching 9 bases. There are 13 residues in the CDR3. Germline V gene sequence: CDR1 LNHDA, CDR2 SQIVND (reference sequence). Trimming removed 8 bases from V and 5 bases from J; junction bases left unmatched: 7. The DNA of the CDR3 is TGTGCCAGTTCGAGTAGCGGGAGTCACGAGCAGTACTTC. Translating it yields CASSSSGSHEQYF.

The chain employs TRBV5-5 and TRBJ1-2; no reliable D call. The CDR3 consists of 15 residues. Per germline, CDR1 SGHKS and CDR2 YYEKEE (reference sequence). The V end lost 4 bases, the J end lost 4 bases, and 17 bases lay between the germline ends. The CDR3 protein is CASSTAAASAYGYTF. CDR3 sequence (DNA): TGTGCCAGCAGCACAGCCGCCGCCTCCGCCTATGGCTACACCTTC.

The chain joins TRBV9 to TRBJ1-1, with a tentative D call TRBD1 (6 bases). Germline CDR1 reads SGDLS; CDR2 reads YYNGEE. This CDR3 is built from 16 residues. V was cut by 3 bases and J by 0 bases, with 15 bases left in between. The CDR3 sequence: CASSGQGQMMNTEAFF. The DNA of the CDR3 is TGTGCCAGCAGCGGACAAGGACAGATGATGAACACTGAAGCTTTCTTT.

The rearrangement uses TRBV7-8 and TRBJ2-7; D gene ambiguous. CDR1 SGHVS and CDR2 FQNEAQ come from the germline V gene. Trimming took 0 bases from V and 2 from J, leaving 11 bases between them. There are 15 residues in the CDR3. CDR3 sequence: CASSLAYVRPYEQYF. DNA for the CDR3: TGTGCCAGCAGCTTAGCATATGTCAGGCCCTACGAGCAGTACTTC.

The rearrangement uses TRBV19 and TRBJ2-2; D is perhaps TRBD1 (5 bases). This CDR3 region has 14 residues. Between the trimmed V and J ends, which lost 1 base and 6 bases, there was a span of 9 bases. The V gene's germline CDR1 is LNHDA and CDR2 SQIVND (reference sequence). For the CDR3, the DNA is TGTGCCAGTAGTATAGCCAGGGTGGCCGGGGAGCTGTTTTTT. It specifies CASSIARVAGELFF.

The rearrangement links TRBV7-2 to TRBJ2-2, with a possible D match to TRBD1 (5 bases). CDR3 length: 15 residues. Per germline, CDR1 SGHTA and CDR2 FQGNSA. With 2 bases removed from V and 4 bases from J, the gap between germline ends came to 11 bases. This chain's CDR3 is CASSLFTGSTGELFF. The CDR3 DNA follows: TGTGCCAGCAGCTTATTCACAGGCTCCACCGGGGAGCTGTTTTTT. Full variable domain (remainder filled in from reference TRBV7-2 and TRBJ2-2): GAGVSQSPSNKVTEKGKDVELRCDPISGHTALYWYRQSLGQGLEFLIYFQGNSAPDKSGLPSDRFSAERTGGSVSTLTIQRTQQEDSAVYLCASSLFTGSTGELFFGEGSRLTVL.

The V call is TRBV7-9, the J call TRBJ2-2; 8 bases agree with TRBD2. The junction had 11 bases not matched to a gene; V was cut back by 3 bases and J by 8 bases. This CDR3 comprises 16 residues. Looked up from germline, CDR1 is SEHNR and CDR2 is FQNEAQ (reference sequence). The CDR3 protein is CASSFVPGLVLGELFF. The CDR3 coding sequence is TGTGCCAGCAGCTTCGTCCCGGGACTAGTCCTAGGGGAGCTGTTTTTT. Filled out from reference TRBV7-9 and TRBJ2-2, the complete variable domain reads DTGVSQNPRHKITKRGQNVTFRCDPISEHNRLYWYRQTLGQGPEFLTYFQNEAQLEKSRLLSDRFSAERPKGSFSTLEIQRTEQGDSAMYLCASSFVPGLVLGELFFGEGSRLTVL.

The chain is built from TRBV6-5 and TRBJ1-6; 7 positions match TRBD1. There are 16 residues in the CDR3. CDR1 is MNHEY, CDR2 SVGAGI, per germline. V trimming: 2 bases; J trimming: 10 bases; junction bases outside the gene matches: 11. CDR3: CASSYQGGFGSSPLHF. CDR3 DNA: TGTGCCAGCAGTTACCAAGGGGGCTTCGGGAGCTCACCCCTCCACTTT.

This clone appeared a single time. The chain employs TRBV13 and TRBJ1-2; D not resolved. The CDR3 spans 16 residues. V dropped 8 bases and J dropped 2 bases, with 21 bases sitting between them. CDR1 and CDR2 (germline): PRHDT, FYEKMQ (reference sequence). CDR3 sequence (DNA): TGTGCCAGCTCTAAACGCACGCCCGGGAGCAACTATGGCTACACCTTC. Protein sequence: CASSKRTPGSNYGYTF.

This clone was seen more than once but under ten times. V usage is TRBV4-1 and J usage is TRBJ2-1, with 12 bases aligning to TRBD2. Germline V gene lookup returns CDR1 MGHRA and CDR2 YSYEKL. The CDR3 spans 15 residues. Trimming cost V 6 bases and J 5 bases; bases outside gene matches: 5. CDR3 region: CASRRTSGDHNEQFF. CDR3 nucleotide sequence: TGCGCCAGCAGGCGGACTAGCGGGGACCACAATGAGCAGTTCTTC.

This clone came up once. The rearrangement joins TRBV4-1 to TRBJ2-5; tentatively, D is TRBD1 (6 bases). V was trimmed by 3 bases and J by 5 bases, leaving 34 bases between them. The CDR3 contains 21 residues. CDR1 and CDR2 from the germline V gene are MGHRA and YSYEKL. This chain's CDR3 is CASSHPLGQTQSSKRMETQYF. The CDR3 coding sequence is TGCGCCAGCAGCCACCCCCTTGGACAGACACAATCCTCTAAAAGAATGGAGACCCAGTACTTC.

The chain carries TRBV3-1 (or the pseudogene TRBV3-2) and TRBJ2-1, with TRBD2 identical over 7 bases. Germline trimming cut 0 bases from V and 8 bases from J; bases unmatched to any gene: 4. There are 14 residues in the CDR3. Germline CDR1 LGHDT, CDR2 YNNKEL (reference sequence). The CDR3 DNA reads TGTGCCAGCAGCCAAGAAGGAGGGAGGGATGAGCAGTTCTTC. Its translation is CASSQEGGRDEQFF.

The rearrangement links TRBV27 to TRBJ2-6; 12 nucleotides agree with TRBD2. The length of the CDR3 is 17 residues. J was trimmed by 4 bases and V by 3 bases; bases with no gene match: 4. The germline CDR1 and CDR2 sequences are MNHEY and SMNVEV (reference sequence). CDR3 nucleotide sequence: TGTGCCAGCAGTTTGCGGACTAGCGGGGCGGGGGCCAACGTCCTGACTTTC. Translated, it gives CASSLRTSGAGANVLTF.

The rearrangement uses TRBV7-2 and TRBJ2-1, with no clear D. The germline CDR1 and CDR2 sequences are SGHTA and FQGNSA. V shed 2 bases and J shed 7 bases, with 6 bases lying between them. CDR3 length: 12 residues. The CDR3 region is CASSLIRNEQFF. Written as DNA, the CDR3 is TGTGCCAGCAGCTTAATCCGTAATGAGCAGTTCTTC.

The rearrangement uses TRBV9 and TRBJ2-3, with D possibly being TRBD2 (5 bases). Trimming pared 2 bases from V and 6 bases from J, leaving 13 bases between. The V gene's germline CDR1 is SGDLS and CDR2 YYNGEE. The CDR3 is 14 amino acids. The CDR3 DNA reads TGTGCCAGCAGCGTTCGTCCGGACTTCGATACGCAGTATTTT. As protein: CASSVRPDFDTQYF.

The rearrangement uses TRBV5-4 and TRBJ1-1; D is unresolved. The ends were cut back, 1 base at V and 3 bases at J, with 7 bases in the middle. In germline, CDR1 is SGHNT, CDR2 YYREEE (reference sequence). CDR3 length: 13 residues. The DNA for the CDR3 is TGTGCCAGCAGCTTGCAAGGAGACACTGAAGCTTTCTTT. Its protein product is CASSLQGDTEAFF.

The chain recombines TRBV10-2 with TRBJ2-5; D is uncertain. The length of the CDR3 is 14 residues. The germline V and J ends were trimmed by 3 bases and 4 bases, with 12 bases remaining between them. The germline CDR1 and CDR2 sequences are WSHSY and SAAADI. The CDR3 DNA sequence: TGCGCCAGCAGTGATGACTCCTATGCAGAGACCCAGTACTTC. It yields the protein CASSDDSYAETQYF.

The CDR3 DNA is TGTGCCAGCAGCTTAGGGGAGGGAATTGGCTATGGCTACACCTTC. This codes for CASSLGEGIGYGYTF. The rearrangement uses TRBV11-2 and TRBJ1-2; D not resolved. V dropped 1 base and J dropped 4 bases, with 13 bases sitting between them. The germline CDR1 and CDR2 sequences are SGHAT and FQNNGV. This CDR3 has 15 amino acids.

This chain connects TRBV19 to TRBJ2-7, with D tentatively TRBD2 (5 bases). Germline assignment: CDR1 LNHDA and CDR2 SQIVND (reference sequence). The CDR3 loop spans 13 amino acids. Trimming cost V 9 bases and J 3 bases, with 15 bases left between them. The CDR3 DNA follows: TGTGCCAGCCCAAGGGAGCGAAACTACGAGCAGTACTTC. Translating it yields CASPRERNYEQYF.

The gene calls are TRBV5-1 and TRBJ1-1; TRBD1 might be the D (5 bases). From germline, CDR1 is SGHRS and CDR2 YFSETQ. This CDR3 contains 15 residues. Between the trimmed V and J ends, which lost 0 bases and 1 base, there was a span of 10 bases. CDR3 sequence reads: CASSLAGGKNTEAFF. CDR3 DNA sequence: TGCGCCAGCAGCTTGGCCGGGGGGAAGAACACTGAAGCTTTCTTT.

Many counts were recorded for this clone. The genes are TRBV18 and TRBJ1-5; 8 bases are shared with TRBD1. The CDR3 sequence is 17 residues long. The J segment lost 0 bases and the V segment lost 8 bases, leaving 12 bases of the junction unmatched. In germline, CDR1 is KGHSH, CDR2 LQKENI. The CDR3 DNA reads as TGTGCCAGCGATAAAAGGACAGGGATTGATAGCAATCAGCCCCAGCATTTT. Amino acid sequence: CASDKRTGIDSNQPQHF.

This clone was detected a few times. The chain combines TRBV7-8 with TRBJ1-5, with D uncertain. CDR1 and CDR2 from the germline V gene are SGHVS and FQNEAQ. The ends were cut back, 2 bases at V and 4 bases at J, with 12 bases in the middle. The CDR3 is made up of 15 amino acids. CDR3 sequence reads: CASSLSRRENQPQHF. The CDR3 nucleotides are TGTGCCAGCAGCTTATCCCGACGGGAGAATCAGCCCCAGCATTTT.

The V gene is TRBV6-5, the J gene TRBJ2-3; 13 bases map to TRBD2. Germline loops: CDR1 MNHEY, CDR2 SVGAGI. Trimming removed 7 bases from V and 13 bases from J; junction bases left unmatched: 11. The CDR3 loop spans 14 amino acids. CDR3 region: CASTSPPGTSGEYF. CDR3 coding DNA: TGTGCCAGCACCTCACCCCCCGGGACTAGCGGGGAGTATTTT.

The V and J genes are TRBV21-1 and TRBJ2-5; the table's D call, TRBD2, was not checked against the DNA. TRBV21-1 is recorded as a pseudogene. The CDR3 covers 16 residues. The DNA of the CDR3 is TGTGCCAGCAGCAAAGGAAAGGGTTCGGGGGTTGAGACCCAGTACTTC. Translated, it gives CASSKGKGSGVETQYF.

This chain's CDR3 is CASDSEPEAFF. The CDR3 DNA reads as TGTGCCAGCGATTCGGAGCCTGAAGCTTTCTTT. This chain uses TRBV25-1 with TRBJ1-1; no reliable D call. CDR3 length equals 11 residues. Trimming left V 8 bases short and J 6 bases short, with 10 bases between. CDR1 is MGHDK, CDR2 SYGVNS, per germline.